What follows are 30 T cell receptor beta chains derived from one specimen sequenced in a study of beta chain features in type 1 diabetes. The entirety of the isolated RNA underwent reverse transcription, so expressed TCRB transcripts were sequenced. Profiled with immunoSEQ multiplex PCR; TCRdb holds only in-frame clones, not every one. The data contain fewer than 250,000 clones, more than 65% of them seen just once; the ten biggest clones take up around 0.05%. Material for sequencing was naive CD4+ T cells from blood. The origin of the receptors is a man aged 25-40 years in good health.

This clone has more than one count but fewer than ten. The chain joins TRBV9 to TRBJ1-2, with 7 bases that match TRBD1. The trim removed 0 bases at V and 4 bases at J, leaving 3 bases unmatched. This CDR3 region has 14 residues. Germline values: CDR1 SGDLS, CDR2 YYNGEE. Written as DNA, the CDR3 is TGTGCCAGCAGCGTAGGCACAGGGGCCTATGGCTACACCTTC. Translating gives CASSVGTGAYGYTF.

This chain links TRBV7-2 with TRBJ2-1; no clear D gene. Per germline, CDR1 SGHTA and CDR2 FQGNSA. The CDR3 covers 15 residues. Trimming removed 3 bases at V and 2 bases at J, with 11 bases between. CDR3 sequence reads: CASSFRGPAYNEQFF. The CDR3 DNA is TGTGCCAGCAGCTTCCGAGGACCAGCCTACAATGAGCAGTTCTTC.

This chain joins TRBV29-1 and TRBJ2-3; D gene unclear. V lost 6 bases and J 0 bases, leaving 1 base between the germline ends. From germline, CDR1 is SQVTM and CDR2 ANQGSEA. The length of the CDR3 is 10 residues. The CDR3 coding sequence is TGCAGCGTCAGCACAGATACGCAGTATTTT. It codes for CSVSTDTQYF.

The V call is TRBV10-3, the J call TRBJ2-6, with D maybe TRBD2 (5 bases). V lost 4 bases, J lost 1 base, and 17 bases lay in between. Germline CDR1 and CDR2: ENHRY and SYGVKD. This CDR3 comprises 18 residues. Here the CDR3 reads CAISGSGSGSSGANVLTF. Written as DNA, the CDR3 is TGTGCCATCAGTGGTTCGGGGTCGGGGAGTTCTGGGGCCAACGTCCTGACTTTC.

This clone was counted a few times. This chain connects TRBV27 to TRBJ2-3; TRBD1 might be the D (5 bases). Trimming removed 4 bases at V and 4 bases at J, with 12 bases between. Germline CDR1 MNHEY, CDR2 SMNVEV (reference sequence). The length of the CDR3 is 14 residues. DNA for the CDR3: TGTGCCAGCAGTTGGGGCGGTGCGTCAGATACGCAGTATTTT. Amino acid sequence: CASSWGGASDTQYF.

CDR3 in amino acids: CASSWDRSEQFF. CDR3 nucleotide sequence: TGCGCCAGCAGCTGGGACAGATCTGAGCAGTTCTTC. The chain joins TRBV5-1 to TRBJ2-1, with TRBD1 identical over 7 bases. From germline, CDR1 is SGHRS and CDR2 YFSETQ. The CDR3 covers 12 residues. With 3 bases clipped from V and 9 bases from J, the junction kept 3 bases outside the gene matches.

The chain couples TRBV30 to TRBJ2-1; TRBD2 aligns across 14 bases. The ends lost 0 bases at V and 7 bases at J; junction bases unmatched: 2. CDR3 length: 15 amino acids. Per germline, CDR1 GTSNPN and CDR2 SVGIG (reference sequence). CDR3: CAWSVRLAGGNEQFF. As DNA, the CDR3 is TGTGCCTGGAGTGTTCGACTAGCGGGAGGGAATGAGCAGTTCTTC.

The chain links TRBV6-5 to TRBJ2-2; no definite D call. There are 15 residues in the CDR3. V shed 4 bases and J shed 0 bases, with 9 bases lying between them. The germline CDR1 and CDR2 sequences are MNHEY and SVGAGI. The CDR3 bases are TGTGCCAGCAGTTCATTTACCCCGAACACCGGGGAGCTGTTTTTT. Its protein product is CASSSFTPNTGELFF.

The chain combines TRBV19 with TRBJ2-1, with D perhaps TRBD1 (5 bases). Per the germline V gene, CDR1 is LNHDA and CDR2 is SQIVND (reference sequence). V lost 1 base and J 10 bases, leaving 11 bases between the germline ends. The CDR3 spans 13 residues. CDR3 sequence reads: CASSIGRDKEQFF. In DNA, the CDR3 is TGTGCCAGTAGTATAGGCAGGGATAAAGAGCAGTTCTTC.

This clone was counted only a few times. In DNA, the CDR3 is TGTGCCTGGAGCCCAGCGGGAGGACAATACGAGCAGTACTTC. This codes for CAWSPAGGQYEQYF. This sequence joins TRBV30 and TRBJ2-7; 9 nucleotides align to TRBD2. Germline V lookup: CDR1 GTSNPN, CDR2 SVGIG (reference sequence). This CDR3 is built from 14 residues. J lost 4 bases, V lost 3 bases, and 7 bases had no gene match.

The rearrangement joins TRBV30 to TRBJ2-2; 9 nucleotides agree with TRBD1. This CDR3 region has 14 residues. Germline lookup yields CDR1 GTSNPN and CDR2 SVGIG (reference sequence). The J segment lost 2 bases and the V segment lost 4 bases, leaving 2 bases of the junction unmatched. CDR3 nucleotide sequence: TGTGCCTGGAAGGGACAGGGCAACACCGGGGAGCTGTTTTTT. It encodes CAWKGQGNTGELFF.

The rearrangement uses TRBV6-1 and TRBJ2-4; D possibly corresponds to TRBD1 (6 bases). CDR1 is MNHNS and CDR2 is SASEGT in the germline V gene. This CDR3 is 15 amino acids long. Between the trimmed V and J ends, which lost 2 bases and 7 bases, there was a span of 15 bases. CDR3 sequence (DNA): TGTGCCAGCAGTGAACTGGGACAACCCGCGAACATTCAGTACTTC. Translation: CASSELGQPANIQYF.

V usage is TRBV5-4 and J usage is TRBJ2-1, with a possible D match to TRBD2 (6 bases). Per germline, CDR1 SGHNT and CDR2 YYREEE (reference sequence). V lost 1 base and J lost 8, with 22 bases in between. This CDR3 has 17 amino acids. The chain's CDR3 is CASSLRLAESPTDEQFF. CDR3 sequence (DNA): TGTGCCAGCAGCTTGCGTTTAGCGGAGTCCCCAACGGATGAGCAGTTCTTC.

The genes are TRBV11-1 and TRBJ2-1, with D uncertain. V lost 5 bases and J lost 8, with 10 bases in between. The germline gives CDR1 SGHAT, CDR2 FQDESV (reference sequence). CDR3 length equals 12 residues. The CDR3 here is CASSPQSYEQFF. CDR3 in DNA: TGTGCCAGCAGCCCCCAAAGCTATGAGCAGTTCTTC. Full variable domain (missing parts from reference TRBV11-1 and TRBJ2-1): EAEVAQSPRYKITEKSQAVAFWCDPISGHATLYWYRQILGQGPELLVQFQDESVVDDSQLPKDRFSAERLKGVDSTLKIQPAELGDSAMYLCASSPQSYEQFFGPGTRLTVL.

The V gene is TRBV30, the J gene TRBJ2-1; 7 bases align to TRBD2. This CDR3 is 15 amino acids long. J lost 8 bases, V lost 4 bases, and 14 bases had no gene match. CDR1 is GTSNPN, CDR2 SVGIG, per germline (reference sequence). The CDR3 region has the DNA TGTGCCTGGAACCGCGCCGGGACTACGAGCGATGAGCAGTTCTTC. It encodes CAWNRAGTTSDEQFF.

This clone showed up just a few times. The rearrangement links TRBV29-1 to TRBJ2-7, with 7 bases lining up with TRBD2. Losses at the gene ends were 3 bases for V and 5 bases for J; bases not matched to a gene: 1. The CDR3 loop spans 11 amino acids. In germline, CDR1 is SQVTM, CDR2 ANQGSEA. The CDR3 loop is CSVDRGDEQYF. CDR3 bases: TGCAGCGTTGATCGGGGGGACGAGCAGTACTTC.

The V gene is TRBV7-9, the J gene TRBJ1-2; no definite D call. Germline loops: CDR1 SEHNR, CDR2 FQNEAQ (reference sequence). Trimming cost V 0 bases and J 5 bases, with 7 bases left between them. The CDR3 is made up of 13 amino acids. CDR3 sequence: CASSLAGWYGYTF. The CDR3 nucleotides read TGTGCCAGCAGCTTAGCGGGGTGGTATGGCTACACCTTC.

This rearrangement joins TRBV4-3 to TRBJ1-2, with D perhaps matching TRBD1 (6 bases). The germline V gene has CDR1 LGHNA and CDR2 YSLEER. The CDR3 has 13 residues. V was shortened by 3 bases and J by 4 bases, with 9 bases between the two germline ends. The CDR3 is CASSHPGVYGYTF. The CDR3 nucleotides are TGCGCCAGCAGCCATCCAGGGGTCTATGGCTACACCTTC.

This clone has only a few counts. The genes are TRBV30 and TRBJ2-3; D is perhaps TRBD1 or TRBD2 (5 bases each). Germline V lookup: CDR1 GTSNPN, CDR2 SVGIG (reference sequence). V shed 2 bases and J shed 9 bases, with 15 bases lying between them. The CDR3 has 13 residues. The CDR3 loop is CAWSNGDYRTQYF. CDR3 DNA: TGTGCCTGGAGTAACGGGGATTACAGGACGCAGTATTTT.

The rearrangement joins TRBV25-1 to TRBJ1-1; TRBD1 agrees at 7 bases. The CDR3 runs 16 residues. The trim removed 2 bases at V and 1 base at J, leaving 7 bases unmatched. Looked up from germline, CDR1 is MGHDK and CDR2 is SYGVNS. Here the CDR3 reads CASSEEGAWANTEAFF. The CDR3 nucleotides are TGTGCCAGCAGTGAAGAGGGGGCCTGGGCGAACACTGAAGCTTTCTTT.

This chain joins TRBV13 and TRBJ2-1; 8 bases fit TRBD1. J gave up 8 bases and V 5 bases, and 8 bases lay outside the gene matches. Germline-derived CDR1 and CDR2 are PRHDT and FYEKMQ (reference sequence). The CDR3 is 14 residues long. The CDR3 protein is CASSPDRVIDEQFF. The CDR3 nucleotides are TGTGCCAGCAGCCCGGACAGGGTTATCGATGAGCAGTTCTTC.

The chain has TRBV4-3 and TRBJ2-1; 8 nucleotides match TRBD2. The CDR3 is 16 amino acids. With 6 bases clipped from V and 5 bases from J, the junction kept 12 bases outside the gene matches. Germline-derived CDR1 and CDR2 are LGHNA and YSLEER. The CDR3, as DNA: TGCGCCAGCAGTTATCGGGCGGGGGGAACACACAATGAGCAGTTCTTC. It encodes CASSYRAGGTHNEQFF.

This rearrangement joins TRBV5-6 to TRBJ2-3; 7 bases fit TRBD1. Germline trimming cut 4 bases from V and 0 bases from J; bases unmatched to any gene: 5. This CDR3 is 15 amino acids long. Germline-derived CDR1 and CDR2 are SGHDT and YYEEEE. Here the CDR3 DNA reads TGTGCCAGCAGCGTGGACAGGAAGAGCACAGATACGCAGTATTTT. Translation gives CASSVDRKSTDTQYF.

V and J are TRBV29-1 and TRBJ1-2, with no clear D. V lost 4 bases and J lost 6, with 12 bases in between. This CDR3 comprises 12 residues. Looked up from germline, CDR1 is SQVTM and CDR2 is ANQGSEA. The CDR3 bases are TGCAGCGTTGCCGGGAAACACAATGGCTACACCTTC. Its protein product is CSVAGKHNGYTF.

This clone has only a few counts. The chain combines TRBV2 with TRBJ1-6; 7 bases agree with TRBD1. The germline V gene has CDR1 SNHLY and CDR2 FYNNEI. V shed 5 bases and J 6 bases; nucleotides not matched to a gene: 7. The CDR3 extends over 15 amino acids. The DNA for the CDR3 is TGTGCCAGCAGTAGTTTCAGGGGGATTAATTCACCCCTCCACTTT. Protein product: CASSSFRGINSPLHF.

The chain is built from TRBV30 and TRBJ2-3; TRBD1 matches 8 bases. The V and J ends lost 4 bases and 2 bases, in that order; junction bases with no gene match: 8. The CDR3 covers 15 residues. Germline assignment: CDR1 GTSNPN and CDR2 SVGIG (reference sequence). This CDR3 reads CAWTFGQGLTDTQYF. The CDR3 DNA is TGTGCCTGGACATTCGGACAGGGCCTCACAGATACGCAGTATTTT.

This chain joins TRBV27 and TRBJ2-7; 9 bases align to TRBD2. The CDR3 extends over 15 amino acids. V trimming: 0 bases; J trimming: 4 bases; junction bases outside the gene matches: 4. Germline V lookup: CDR1 MNHEY, CDR2 SMNVEV (reference sequence). The CDR3: CASSLSAGGPYEQYF. CDR3 in DNA: TGTGCCAGCAGTTTATCTGCGGGGGGGCCTTACGAGCAGTACTTC.

The chain is built from TRBV29-1 and TRBJ1-1; perhaps TRBD1 as D (5 bases). This CDR3 is 14 amino acids long. V lost 4 bases and J 4 bases, leaving 16 bases between the germline ends. Germline values: CDR1 SQVTM, CDR2 ANQGSEA. The DNA for the CDR3 is TGCAGCGTTGTCCTGTCGGGACTGGGCACTGAAGCTTTCTTT. Translating it yields CSVVLSGLGTEAFF.

The V call is TRBV15, the J call TRBJ1-1; no clear D gene. V lost 0 bases to trimming and J lost 10 bases, with 12 bases between them. The germline gives CDR1 LNHNV, CDR2 YYDKDF (reference sequence). This CDR3 is 13 amino acids long. The chain's CDR3 is CATSRDPARGAFF. The CDR3 DNA is TGTGCCACCAGCAGAGATCCGGCCCGTGGAGCTTTCTTT.

The chain has TRBV7-9 and TRBJ2-1, with a weak D call TRBD2 (6 bases). There are 18 residues in the CDR3. The germline CDR1 and CDR2 sequences are SEHNR and FQNEAQ (reference sequence). The germline V and J ends were trimmed by 5 bases and 1 base, with 21 bases remaining between them. This CDR3 reads CASSPFRESPSSYNEQFF. The CDR3 DNA is TGTGCCAGCAGCCCGTTTCGGGAGAGCCCTTCATCCTACAATGAGCAGTTCTTC.